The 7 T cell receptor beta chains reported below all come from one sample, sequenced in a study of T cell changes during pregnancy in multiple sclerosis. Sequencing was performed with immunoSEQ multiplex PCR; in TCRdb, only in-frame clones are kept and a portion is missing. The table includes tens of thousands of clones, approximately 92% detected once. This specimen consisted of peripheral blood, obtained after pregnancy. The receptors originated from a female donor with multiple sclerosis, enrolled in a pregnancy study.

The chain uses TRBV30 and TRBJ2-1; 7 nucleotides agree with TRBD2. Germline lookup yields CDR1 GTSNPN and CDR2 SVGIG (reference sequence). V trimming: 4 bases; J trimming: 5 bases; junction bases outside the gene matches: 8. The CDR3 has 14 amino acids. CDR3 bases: TGTGCCTGGATAGGGTGGGAGGGGAACAATGAGCAGTTCTTC. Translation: CAWIGWEGNNEQFF.

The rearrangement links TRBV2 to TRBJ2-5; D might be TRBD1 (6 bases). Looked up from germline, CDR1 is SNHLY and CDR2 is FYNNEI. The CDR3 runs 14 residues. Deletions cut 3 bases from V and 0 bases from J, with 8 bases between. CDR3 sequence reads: CASSDRDNQETQYF. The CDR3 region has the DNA TGTGCCAGCAGTGACCGGGACAACCAAGAGACCCAGTACTTC.

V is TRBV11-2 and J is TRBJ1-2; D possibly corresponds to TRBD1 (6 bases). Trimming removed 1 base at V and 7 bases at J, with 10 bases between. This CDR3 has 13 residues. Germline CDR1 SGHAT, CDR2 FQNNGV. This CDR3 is CASSLVQGGGYTF. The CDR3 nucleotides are TGTGCCAGCAGCTTAGTACAGGGTGGTGGCTACACCTTC.

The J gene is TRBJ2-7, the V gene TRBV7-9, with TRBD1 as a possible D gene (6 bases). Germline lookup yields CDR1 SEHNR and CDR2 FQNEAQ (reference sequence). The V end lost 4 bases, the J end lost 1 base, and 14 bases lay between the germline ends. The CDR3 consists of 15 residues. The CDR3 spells CASSSGWDISYEQYF. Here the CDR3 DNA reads TGTGCCAGCAGCTCGGGCTGGGACATTTCCTACGAGCAGTACTTC.

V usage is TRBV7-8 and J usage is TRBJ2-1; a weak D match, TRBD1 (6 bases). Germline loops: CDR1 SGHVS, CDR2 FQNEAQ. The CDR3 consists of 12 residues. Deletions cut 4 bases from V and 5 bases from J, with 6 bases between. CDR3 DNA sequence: TGTGCCAGCAGCTACAGGGACAATGAGCAGTTCTTC. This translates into CASSYRDNEQFF.

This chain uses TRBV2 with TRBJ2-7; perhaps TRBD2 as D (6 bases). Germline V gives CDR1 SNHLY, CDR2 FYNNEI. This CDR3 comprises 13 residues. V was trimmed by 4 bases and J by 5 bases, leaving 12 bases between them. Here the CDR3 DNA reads TGTGCCAGCAGTGTAAATAGCGGCGACGAGCAGTACTTC. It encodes CASSVNSGDEQYF.

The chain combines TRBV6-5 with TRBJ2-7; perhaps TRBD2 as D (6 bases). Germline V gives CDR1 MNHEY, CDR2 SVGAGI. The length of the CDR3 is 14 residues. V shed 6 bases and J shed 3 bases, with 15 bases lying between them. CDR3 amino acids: CASSSGRGDYEQYF. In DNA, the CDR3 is TGTGCCAGCAGCTCCGGTCGCGGGGACTACGAGCAGTACTTC.